A selection of T cell receptor beta chains follows, all from one sample in a study of shared clonotypes between healthy human individuals. The assay was immunoSEQ multiplex PCR, and TCRdb's table has in-frame clones only and misses some. The sample records about 2.1 million clones, 80% to 95% being singletons. Material: naive CD8+ T cells from PBMCs. These receptors were collected from a man aged 18 to 29 in good health. Some clones in this sample may be carry-over from other donors' samples. Both conserved end residues are part of each CDR3. A D gene is named only where the DNA matches it firmly. Clone size is stated in some rows and not others, as once, few, many or a class when expanded.

J gene: TRBJ1-2
D gene: -
clone size: once
V gene: TRBV5-1
CDR3 protein: CASSLVGVNYGYTF
CDR3 DNA: TGCGCCAGCAGCTTGGTTGGGGTTAACTATGGCTACACCTTC

J gene: TRBJ1-1
D gene: -
clone size: -
V gene: TRBV9
CDR3 protein: CASSVEGRQNTEAFF
CDR3 DNA: TGTGCCAGCAGCGTAGAGGGCAGACAAAACACTGAAGCTTTCTTT

J gene: TRBJ2-7
D gene: -
clone size: -
V gene: TRBV23-1
CDR3 protein: CASSQSGVPEARVGGREQYF
CDR3 DNA: TGCGCCAGCAGTCAATCTGGGGTCCCGGAGGCGCGAGTCGGGGGCCGCGAGCAGTACTTC

J gene: TRBJ2-7
D gene: TRBD2
clone size: -
V gene: TRBV2
CDR3 protein: CASSEYGTSGRPYEQYF
CDR3 DNA: TGTGCCAGCAGTGAATATGGGACTAGCGGGAGACCCTACGAGCAGTACTTC

J gene: TRBJ2-7
D gene: TRBD1
clone size: -
V gene: TRBV7-6
CDR3 protein: CASSLLQGASEQYF
CDR3 DNA: TGTGCCAGCAGCCTACTACAGGGGGCGAGCGAGCAGTACTTC

J gene: TRBJ2-1
D gene: TRBD2
clone size: -
V gene: TRBV7-2
CDR3 protein: CASSGAGAYNEQFF
CDR3 DNA: TGTGCCAGCAGCGGAGCGGGGGCCTACAATGAGCAGTTCTTC

J gene: TRBJ1-1
D gene: -
clone size: -
V gene: TRBV9
CDR3 protein: CASSPRQEPEAFF
CDR3 DNA: TGTGCCAGCAGCCCACGACAGGAGCCAGAAGCTTTCTTT

J gene: TRBJ2-7
D gene: TRBD2
clone size: -
V gene: TRBV27
CDR3 protein: CASSPISTSGTYEQYF
CDR3 DNA: TGTGCCAGCAGCCCCATCTCCACTAGCGGAACCTACGAGCAGTACTTC

J gene: TRBJ2-3
D gene: TRBD2
clone size: -
V gene: TRBV19
CDR3 protein: CASTRTSYADTQYF
CDR3 DNA: TGTGCCAGTACCCGGACTAGCTATGCAGATACGCAGTATTTT

J gene: TRBJ1-3
D gene: TRBD1
clone size: -
V gene: TRBV7-9
CDR3 protein: CASSFTGVSGNTIYF
CDR3 DNA: TGTGCCAGCAGCTTTACAGGGGTCTCTGGAAACACCATATATTTT

J gene: TRBJ2-1
D gene: -
clone size: -
V gene: TRBV11-2
CDR3 protein: CASSPTVGYNEQFF
CDR3 DNA: TGTGCCAGCAGCCCAACCGTGGGTTACAATGAGCAGTTCTTC

J gene: TRBJ1-2
D gene: TRBD1
clone size: -
V gene: TRBV7-9
CDR3 protein: CASSLHKTGGNKDGYTF
CDR3 DNA: TGTGCCAGCAGCTTACACAAGACAGGGGGCAATAAAGATGGCTACACCTTC

J gene: TRBJ1-5
D gene: -
clone size: -
V gene: TRBV28
CDR3 protein: CASSFIGDSNQPQHF
CDR3 DNA: TGTGCCAGCAGCTTTATAGGGGACAGCAATCAGCCCCAGCATTTT

J gene: TRBJ1-2
D gene: -
clone size: once
V gene: TRBV28
CDR3 protein: CASSLHTGYGYTF
CDR3 DNA: TGTGCCAGCAGTTTACATACAGGGTACGGCTACACCTTC

J gene: TRBJ2-7
D gene: TRBD2
clone size: -
V gene: TRBV28
CDR3 protein: CASSLIWTSGRDYEQYF
CDR3 DNA: TGTGCCAGCAGTTTAATCTGGACTAGCGGGAGGGATTACGAGCAGTACTTC

J gene: TRBJ1-1
D gene: -
clone size: few
V gene: TRBV27
CDR3 protein: CASNFLPGGRGEAFF
CDR3 DNA: TGTGCCAGCAACTTTCTTCCTGGGGGGCGTGGTGAAGCTTTCTTT

J gene: TRBJ2-3
D gene: TRBD1
clone size: -
V gene: TRBV28
CDR3 protein: CASIRTGRFFTDTQYF
CDR3 DNA: TGTGCCAGCATCCGGACAGGGCGATTCTTCACAGATACGCAGTATTTT

J gene: TRBJ1-2
D gene: -
clone size: -
V gene: TRBV7-9
CDR3 protein: CASSLGTTFGYTF
CDR3 DNA: TGTGCCAGCAGCTTAGGGACAACCTTTGGCTACACCTTC

J gene: TRBJ2-7
D gene: TRBD1
clone size: -
V gene: TRBV19
CDR3 protein: CASSIRGTGIHEQYF
CDR3 DNA: TGTGCCAGTAGTATTCGCGGGACAGGGATCCACGAGCAGTACTTC

J gene: TRBJ1-1
D gene: -
clone size: -
V gene: TRBV7-6
CDR3 protein: CASSSGPANTEAFF
CDR3 DNA: TGTGCCAGCAGCTCCGGACCGGCGAACACTGAAGCTTTCTTT

J gene: TRBJ1-5
D gene: -
clone size: -
V gene: TRBV19
CDR3 protein: CASSIFGTPVPQHF
CDR3 DNA: TGTGCCAGTAGTATATTCGGGACACCCGTGCCCCAGCATTTT

J gene: TRBJ2-3
D gene: TRBD2
clone size: -
V gene: TRBV28
CDR3 protein: CASSTLRTSGMDTDTQYF
CDR3 DNA: TGTGCCAGCAGTACACTCCGGACTAGCGGGATGGACACAGATACGCAGTATTTT

J gene: TRBJ1-2
D gene: -
clone size: -
V gene: TRBV28
CDR3 protein: CASSFRQNYGYTF
CDR3 DNA: TGTGCCAGCAGTTTTAGACAGAACTATGGCTACACCTTC

J gene: TRBJ1-2
D gene: -
clone size: -
V gene: TRBV6-7
CDR3 protein: CASSYSDGGKYGYTF
CDR3 DNA: TGTGCCAGCAGTTACTCGGACGGGGGTAAGTATGGCTACACCTTC

J gene: TRBJ2-7
D gene: -
clone size: -
V gene: TRBV7-7
CDR3 protein: CASKSRDYEQYF
CDR3 DNA: TGTGCCAGCAAATCCAGGGACTACGAGCAGTACTTC

J gene: TRBJ2-6
D gene: TRBD1
clone size: -
V gene: TRBV13
CDR3 protein: CASSFPPGGTGPSGANVLTF
CDR3 DNA: TGTGCCAGCAGCTTCCCACCCGGGGGGACAGGGCCCTCTGGGGCCAACGTCCTGACTTTC